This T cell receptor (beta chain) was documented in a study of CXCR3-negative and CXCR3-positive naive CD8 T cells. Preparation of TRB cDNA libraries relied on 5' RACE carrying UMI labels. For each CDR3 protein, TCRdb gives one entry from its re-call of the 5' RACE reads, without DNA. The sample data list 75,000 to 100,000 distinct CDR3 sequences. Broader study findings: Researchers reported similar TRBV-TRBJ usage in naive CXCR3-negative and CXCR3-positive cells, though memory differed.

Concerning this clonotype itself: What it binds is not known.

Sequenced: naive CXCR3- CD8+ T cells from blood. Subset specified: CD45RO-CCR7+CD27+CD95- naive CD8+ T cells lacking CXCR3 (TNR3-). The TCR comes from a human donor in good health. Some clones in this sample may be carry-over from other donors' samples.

The CDR3 sequence: CASSLVAAQETQYF. This sequence joins TRBV7-7 and TRBJ2-5; TCRdb returns TRBD2, unconfirmable since there is no DNA. CDR3 size: 14 residues. Germline V gene lookup returns CDR1 SSHAT and CDR2 FNYEAQ (reference sequence).